This TCR beta chain originates from a study of blood T cell repertoires in COVID-19. Study details: Sites across the United States, Italy and Spain contributed samples from acute and convalescent COVID-19. In each case, the material was cDNA or gDNA derived from T cells, B-cell-depleted T cells, or PBMCs.

Original data processing: It was from reference gene primer amplification that nucleated cell counts were estimated. Profiled with immunoSEQ multiplex PCR; TCRdb holds only in-frame clones, not every one. From that table come the V and J calls and clone size; the DNA was used to work out D and trimming. The sample shows 95,000 to 120,000 clones, roughly 81% of them seen only once. The ends were cut back, 0 bases at V and 10 bases at J, with 13 bases in the middle. The germline V gene encodes CDR1 MNHEY and CDR2 SMNVEV (reference sequence). The CDR3 runs 14 residues. Sequencing was done on a sample of peripheral blood. The chain employs TRBV27 and TRBJ2-1; no reliable D call. The origin of this receptor is a man aged 35 to 55 with acute or convalescent COVID-19. The CDR3 bases are TGTGCCAGCAGTTTATCCCAACTCATCATGGAGCAGTTCTTC. Its translation is CASSLSQLIMEQFF.